This T cell receptor beta chain is drawn from a study of graft-versus-host responses after intestinal transplantation. The study's findings and limits: GvH clones turned up in recipient marrow; some had shown up first in ileum or blood.

Details on this clone: Antigen unknown.

The protocol was immunoSEQ multiplex PCR, while the TCRdb copy is restricted to in-frame clones and leaves out a portion. Of about 93,000 clones listed, 90% to 95% are singletons. This TCR was recovered from a human donor who received an intestinal transplant. The material was unstimulated CD8+ T cells sorted from spleen or lymph node cells, obtained before intestinal transplant.

The chain's CDR3 is CASSSPWGGQGTSEQYF. In DNA, the CDR3 is TGTGCCAGCAGTTCCCCCTGGGGTGGACAGGGGACATCCGAGCAGTACTTC. This chain joins TRBV2 and TRBJ2-7; the match to TRBD1 covers 9 bases. V lost 5 bases and J lost 6; bases outside the gene matches: 17. This CDR3 contains 17 residues. Germline V gives CDR1 SNHLY, CDR2 FYNNEI.